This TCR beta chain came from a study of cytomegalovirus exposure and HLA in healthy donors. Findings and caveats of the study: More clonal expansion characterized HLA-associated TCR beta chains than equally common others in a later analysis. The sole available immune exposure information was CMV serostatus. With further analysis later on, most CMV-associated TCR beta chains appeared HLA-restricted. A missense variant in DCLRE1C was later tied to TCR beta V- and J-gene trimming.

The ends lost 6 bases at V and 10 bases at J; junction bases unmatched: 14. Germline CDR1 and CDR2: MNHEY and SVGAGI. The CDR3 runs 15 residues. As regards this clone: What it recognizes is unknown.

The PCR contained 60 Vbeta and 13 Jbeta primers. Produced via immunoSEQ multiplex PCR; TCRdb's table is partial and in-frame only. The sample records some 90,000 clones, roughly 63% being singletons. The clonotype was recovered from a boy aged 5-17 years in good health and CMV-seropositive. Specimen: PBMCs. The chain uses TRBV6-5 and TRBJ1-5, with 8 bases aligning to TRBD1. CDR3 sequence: CASSRDRGVGSPQHF. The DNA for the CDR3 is TGTGCCAGCAGCCGCGACAGGGGAGTTGGTAGTCCCCAGCATTTT.